The rows below give T cell receptor beta chains drawn from one sample of a study of T cell repertoires in cytomegalovirus infection. TCRdb fed the reads into MiXCR, producing one record per CDR3 protein. The sample lists under 300,000 distinct CDR3 sequences, 9% to 15% seen once, with 1.6% in the top ten. The sample comprised PBMCs. The receptors stem from a human donor in good health (CMV status not recorded). Some clones in this sample may be carry-over from other donors' samples. CDR3s include the opening cysteine and the closing phenylalanine or tryptophan. Fields, in order: CDR3 length, D gene, clone size, J gene, V gene, CDR3 DNA, CDR3 protein. The D gene is left open where the match is weak. Clone size is stated in some rows and not others, as once, few, many or a class when expanded.

CDR3 length: 15
D gene: TRBD1
clone size: .
J gene: TRBJ1-4
V gene: TRBV20-1
CDR3 DNA: TGCAGTGCTAGATCGAAACAGGGGGGCGGTGAAAAACTGTTTTTT
CDR3 protein: CSARSKQGGGEKLFF

CDR3 length: 15
D gene: .
clone size: few
J gene: TRBJ1-2
V gene: TRBV28
CDR3 DNA: TGTGCCAGCAGTTTAGCCCCCGACCTAATGTATGGCTACACCTTC
CDR3 protein: CASSLAPDLMYGYTF

CDR3 length: 15
D gene: TRBD2
clone size: many
J gene: TRBJ2-7
V gene: TRBV12-3/TRBV12-4
CDR3 DNA: TGTGCCAGCCGACTAGCGGGAGGCCCCATTAACGAGCAGTACTTC
CDR3 protein: CASRLAGGPINEQYF

CDR3 length: 15
D gene: TRBD1
clone size: many
J gene: TRBJ2-3
V gene: TRBV7-2
CDR3 DNA: TGTGCCAGCAGCTCGGACAGGGGTCGGACAGATACGCAGTATTTT
CDR3 protein: CASSSDRGRTDTQYF

CDR3 length: 16
D gene: .
clone size: few
J gene: TRBJ2-1
V gene: TRBV19
CDR3 DNA: TGTGCCAGTAGTATAGGAGGTGAAAAGGCCTACAATGAGCAGTTCTTC
CDR3 protein: CASSIGGEKAYNEQFF

CDR3 length: 16
D gene: TRBD1
clone size: many
J gene: TRBJ1-1
V gene: TRBV11-1
CDR3 DNA: TGTGCCAGCAGACTGGAGGGGGCGTTGGTGAACACTGAAGCTTTCTTT
CDR3 protein: CASRLEGALVNTEAFF

CDR3 length: 16
D gene: TRBD1
clone size: few
J gene: TRBJ2-7
V gene: TRBV6-6
CDR3 DNA: TGTGCCAGCAGTTCCACGGGACAGGGGGCTTCCTACGAGCAGTACTTC
CDR3 protein: CASSSTGQGASYEQYF

CDR3 length: 15
D gene: TRBD1
clone size: few
J gene: TRBJ1-2
V gene: TRBV20-1
CDR3 DNA: TGCAGTGCTAGTGATGTGGGACAGACTAACTATGGCTACACCTTC
CDR3 protein: CSASDVGQTNYGYTF

CDR3 length: 14
D gene: TRBD1
clone size: .
J gene: TRBJ2-7
V gene: TRBV19
CDR3 DNA: TGTGCCAGTAGTCTCGACAGGGGTCGGTACGAGCAGTACTTC
CDR3 protein: CASSLDRGRYEQYF

CDR3 length: 14
D gene: .
clone size: .
J gene: TRBJ2-1
V gene: TRBV29-1
CDR3 DNA: TGCAGCGGCCACGGTCTTCCCCCCTACAATGAGCAGTTCTTC
CDR3 protein: CSGHGLPPYNEQFF

CDR3 length: 15
D gene: TRBD1
clone size: few
J gene: TRBJ1-5
V gene: TRBV2
CDR3 DNA: TGTGCCAGCAGTGTGGGAACAGGGGCAGGACAGCCCCAGCATTTT
CDR3 protein: CASSVGTGAGQPQHF

CDR3 length: 12
D gene: .
clone size: few
J gene: TRBJ1-5
V gene: TRBV19
CDR3 DNA: TGTGCCAGTAGACGGTTTGAGGAGCCCCAGCATTTT
CDR3 protein: CASRRFEEPQHF

CDR3 length: 12
D gene: .
clone size: many
J gene: TRBJ2-1
V gene: TRBV7-7
CDR3 DNA: TGTGCCAGCAGCCCGGACCGACTGGTGCAGTTCTTC
CDR3 protein: CASSPDRLVQFF

CDR3 length: 15
D gene: TRBD1
clone size: .
J gene: TRBJ1-2
V gene: TRBV7-3
CDR3 DNA: TGTGCCAGCAGCTTGCCGGGACAGGGGTGGAGTGGCTACACCTTC
CDR3 protein: CASSLPGQGWSGYTF

CDR3 length: 16
D gene: TRBD2
clone size: many
J gene: TRBJ2-1
V gene: TRBV7-3
CDR3 DNA: TGTGCCAGCAGCTACTCAGTAGCGGGGGGTATCGATGAGCAGTTCTTC
CDR3 protein: CASSYSVAGGIDEQFF

CDR3 length: 15
D gene: .
clone size: many
J gene: TRBJ2-6
V gene: TRBV29-1
CDR3 DNA: TGCAGCGTTGAGTCGTCGGGGACCGGGGCCAACGTCCTGACTTTC
CDR3 protein: CSVESSGTGANVLTF

CDR3 length: 17
D gene: .
clone size: few
J gene: TRBJ2-6
V gene: TRBV5-4
CDR3 DNA: TGTGCCAGCAGCTTGGAAGCCTGGGGTTCCGGGGCCAACGTCCTGACTTTC
CDR3 protein: CASSLEAWGSGANVLTF

CDR3 length: 14
D gene: TRBD1
clone size: many
J gene: TRBJ2-5
V gene: TRBV19
CDR3 DNA: TGTGCCACCTCCGGGACAGGGGGCCGAGAGACCCAGTACTTC
CDR3 protein: CATSGTGGRETQYF

CDR3 length: 13
D gene: .
clone size: .
J gene: TRBJ2-2
V gene: TRBV29-1
CDR3 DNA: TGCAGCGTTACAGGGTATAACACCGGGGAGCTGTTTTTT
CDR3 protein: CSVTGYNTGELFF

CDR3 length: 15
D gene: .
clone size: .
J gene: TRBJ2-1
V gene: TRBV7-2
CDR3 DNA: TGTGCCAGCAGACCCCAGCGATCTTCCTACAATGAGCAGTTCTTC
CDR3 protein: CASRPQRSSYNEQFF

CDR3 length: 14
D gene: TRBD1
clone size: .
J gene: TRBJ1-5
V gene: TRBV6-1
CDR3 DNA: TGTGCCAGCAGTGTTCAGGACAGGGAATCGCCCCAGCATTTT
CDR3 protein: CASSVQDRESPQHF

CDR3 length: 20
D gene: TRBD2
clone size: many
J gene: TRBJ2-4
V gene: TRBV7-2
CDR3 DNA: TGTGCCAGCAGCTTAGTACCTCTCGGGACTAGCGGGGTAGCCAAAAACATTCAGTACTTC
CDR3 protein: CASSLVPLGTSGVAKNIQYF

CDR3 length: 13
D gene: .
clone size: .
J gene: TRBJ2-3
V gene: TRBV4-1
CDR3 DNA: TGCGCCAGCAGCCAAGGGGGCAGCGATACGCAGTATTTT
CDR3 protein: CASSQGGSDTQYF

CDR3 length: 15
D gene: TRBD1
clone size: many
J gene: TRBJ1-2
V gene: TRBV11-2
CDR3 DNA: TGTGCCAGCAGCCCCGGGACAGAACGTGGATATGGCTACACCTTC
CDR3 protein: CASSPGTERGYGYTF

CDR3 length: 13
D gene: TRBD2
clone size: .
J gene: TRBJ2-1
V gene: TRBV5-1
CDR3 DNA: TGCGCCAGCAGTCGGGGGAGCGGGGGTGAGCAGTTCTTC
CDR3 protein: CASSRGSGGEQFF

CDR3 length: 16
D gene: TRBD2
clone size: .
J gene: TRBJ2-7
V gene: TRBV6-2/TRBV6-3
CDR3 DNA: TGTGCCAGCAGTTACGAGCTAGCGGGAGGTTCAGACGAGCAGTACTTC
CDR3 protein: CASSYELAGGSDEQYF

CDR3 length: 14
D gene: .
clone size: many
J gene: TRBJ1-5
V gene: TRBV7-2
CDR3 DNA: TGTGCCAGCAGCTTAGCGCTTCGCAATCAGCCCCAGCATTTT
CDR3 protein: CASSLALRNQPQHF

CDR3 length: 16
D gene: TRBD1
clone size: .
J gene: TRBJ2-7
V gene: TRBV20-1
CDR3 DNA: TGCAGTGCTAGCCAGCCTCCGGGACAGGGGATCTACGAGCAGTACTTC
CDR3 protein: CSASQPPGQGIYEQYF

CDR3 length: 14
D gene: .
clone size: few
J gene: TRBJ1-1
V gene: TRBV18
CDR3 DNA: TGTGCCAGCTCACCAGGGATAGGGGACACTGAAGCTTTCTTT
CDR3 protein: CASSPGIGDTEAFF

CDR3 length: 16
D gene: TRBD2
clone size: .
J gene: TRBJ2-2
V gene: TRBV4-1
CDR3 DNA: TGTGCCAGCAGCCATCTCGGGGGGGTTGATCCCGGGGAGCTGTTTTTT
CDR3 protein: CASSHLGGVDPGELFF

CDR3 length: 15
D gene: .
clone size: few
J gene: TRBJ1-2
V gene: TRBV20-1
CDR3 DNA: TGCAGTGCTAGAGATCACCGGCCCATCTCCAATGGCTACACCTTC
CDR3 protein: CSARDHRPISNGYTF

CDR3 length: 14
D gene: .
clone size: many
J gene: TRBJ1-6
V gene: TRBV28
CDR3 DNA: TGTGCCAGCAGTTTCCCAGGGTTGAATTCACCCCTCCACTTT
CDR3 protein: CASSFPGLNSPLHF

CDR3 length: 17
D gene: TRBD2
clone size: .
J gene: TRBJ2-1
V gene: TRBV4-3
CDR3 DNA: TGCGCCAGCAGCCAAGATTGGGGAGGGCCTCCCTACAATGAGCAGTTCTTC
CDR3 protein: CASSQDWGGPPYNEQFF

CDR3 length: 15
D gene: .
clone size: .
J gene: TRBJ2-1
V gene: TRBV5-4
CDR3 DNA: TGTGCCAGCAGCCCCGGTTTGGCTAGCAACAATGAGCAGTTCTTC
CDR3 protein: CASSPGLASNNEQFF

CDR3 length: 17
D gene: TRBD2
clone size: many
J gene: TRBJ2-1
V gene: TRBV12-3/TRBV12-4
CDR3 DNA: TGTGCCAGCAGCCTGACTAGCGGGGGCCTTAGGGGCCATGAGCAGTTCTTC
CDR3 protein: CASSLTSGGLRGHEQFF

CDR3 length: 15
D gene: .
clone size: many
J gene: TRBJ1-5
V gene: TRBV7-2
CDR3 DNA: TGTGCCAGCAGCTCGGACGGGATAAGCAATCAGCCCCAGCATTTT
CDR3 protein: CASSSDGISNQPQHF

CDR3 length: 14
D gene: .
clone size: .
J gene: TRBJ1-3
V gene: TRBV4-1
CDR3 DNA: TGCGCCAGCAGCCAGGATATCTCTGGAAACACCATATATTTT
CDR3 protein: CASSQDISGNTIYF

CDR3 length: 17
D gene: TRBD2
clone size: few
J gene: TRBJ2-1
V gene: TRBV23-1
CDR3 DNA: TGCGCCAGCAGACTCGTCGGACTAGCGGGGGGGAGGGATGAGCAGTTCTTC
CDR3 protein: CASRLVGLAGGRDEQFF

CDR3 length: 17
D gene: TRBD1
clone size: many
J gene: TRBJ2-3
V gene: TRBV5-4
CDR3 DNA: TGTGCCAGCAGCTTGGCCTTAGGGACAGGCTACACAGATACGCAGTATTTT
CDR3 protein: CASSLALGTGYTDTQYF

CDR3 length: 12
D gene: .
clone size: few
J gene: TRBJ1-1
V gene: TRBV28
CDR3 DNA: TGTGCCAGCAGTTTCAGCAGGGCTGAAGCTTTCTTT
CDR3 protein: CASSFSRAEAFF

CDR3 length: 14
D gene: .
clone size: few
J gene: TRBJ2-2
V gene: TRBV28
CDR3 DNA: TGTGCCAGCAGTTTTATAGTGAACACCGGGGAGCTGTTTTTT
CDR3 protein: CASSFIVNTGELFF